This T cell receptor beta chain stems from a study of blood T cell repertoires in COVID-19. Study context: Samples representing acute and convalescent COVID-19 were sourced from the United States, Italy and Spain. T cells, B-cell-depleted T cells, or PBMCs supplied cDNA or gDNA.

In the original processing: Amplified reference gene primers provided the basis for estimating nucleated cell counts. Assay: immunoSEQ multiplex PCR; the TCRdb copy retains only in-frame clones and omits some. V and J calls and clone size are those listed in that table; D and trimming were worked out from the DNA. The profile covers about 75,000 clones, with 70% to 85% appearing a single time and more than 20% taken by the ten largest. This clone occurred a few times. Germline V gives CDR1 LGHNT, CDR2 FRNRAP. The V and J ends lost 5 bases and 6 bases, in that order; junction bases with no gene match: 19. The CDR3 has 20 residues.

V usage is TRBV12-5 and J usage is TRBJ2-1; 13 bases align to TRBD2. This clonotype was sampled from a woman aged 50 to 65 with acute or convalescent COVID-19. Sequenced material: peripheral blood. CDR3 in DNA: TGTGCTAGTGGTACTATATACGGACTAGCGGGAGCTGTAAAACTCAATGAGCAGTTCTTC. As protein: CASGTIYGLAGAVKLNEQFF.